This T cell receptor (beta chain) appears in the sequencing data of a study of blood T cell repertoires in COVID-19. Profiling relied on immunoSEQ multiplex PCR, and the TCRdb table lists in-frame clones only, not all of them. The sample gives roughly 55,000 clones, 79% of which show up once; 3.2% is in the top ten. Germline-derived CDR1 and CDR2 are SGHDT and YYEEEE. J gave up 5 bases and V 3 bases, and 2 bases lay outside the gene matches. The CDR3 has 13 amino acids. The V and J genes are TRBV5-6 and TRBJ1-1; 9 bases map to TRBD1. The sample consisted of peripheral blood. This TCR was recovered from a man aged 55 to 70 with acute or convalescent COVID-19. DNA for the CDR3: TGTGCCAGCAGCTCAGGACAGGGGACTGAAGCTTTCTTT. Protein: CASSSGQGTEAFF.